The T cell receptor beta chain under discussion was sequenced for a study of blood T cell repertoires in COVID-19 (dated by TCRdb to about 2020). Regarding the complete study: The collaborator samples originated in the United States, Italy and Spain and spanned the acute and convalescent phases of COVID-19. The samples were drawn from the first 160 participants of the ongoing ImmuneRACE study and from 950 to 1,500 subjects provided by 6 global collaborators. Where available, HLA class I and class II types were taken from metadata supplied by the sample provider and were not determined by assay-based typing. The dataset comprised deeply sampled blood TCRbeta repertoires from subjects exposed to, actively infected with, or recovered from COVID-19. The sample metadata nearly always contained a de-identified subject ID, COVID-19 status, age in years and sex. The material from the prospective study consisted of cDNA or gDNA derived from T cells, B-cell-depleted T cells, or PBMCs. A freely available public database, intended as a resource for researchers studying the immune response to SARS-CoV-2, is where the repertoires were released. The research as a whole found: The amount of clinical and demographic metadata varied by source and participant and was provided uncurated.

Points on this clone: It lacks a known antigen. Base qualities are missing; no much larger clone stands one base away.

Collaborating institutions collected whole blood in K2EDTA tubes following their own protocols. For TCRbeta analysis, collaborators shipped samples in one of three forms: frozen whole blood, isolated PBMCs, or DNA extracted from either of those sample types. Via the germline V gene, CDR1 is MDHEN and CDR2 SYDVKM. The CDR3 numbers 17 residues from cysteine through phenylalanine. Only CDR3 DNA remains: 51 bases, in frame from the first base. The junction shows trimming of 1 base on V and 4 bases on J, and the gene matches do not reach 8 bases of it. TCRbeta CDR3 regions were amplified from genomic DNA by means of the immunoSEQ Assay, a bias-controlled multiplex PCR. Regarding the original processing steps: Within the assay, amplification of reference gene primers was used to estimate how many nucleated cells each sample contained. Sequence reads were collapsed and filtered to measure the absolute abundance of every unique TCRbeta CDR3 rearrangement. For each sample, productive Simpson clonality was calculated as the square root of Simpson's diversity index across productive rearrangements. TCRdb re-hosts the immuneACCESS table, in-frame sequences only. Its copies lack some clones; in the studies checked, an unresolved V gene accounts for under half of them, and the cause for the rest is not known. V and J calls plus clone size are reproduced from that table; the DNA served to infer D and trimming. A total of 120,000 or so clones appear in this sample, 72% of them only once. Together, the top ten hold over 6% of the sample.

Recombination joined TRBV28 with TRBJ1-5, with TRBD1 identical over 9 junction bases. Material for sequencing was peripheral blood. The TCR comes from an older woman with acute or convalescent COVID-19. The DNA sequence reads TGTGCCAGCAGTTTATACGGGAAAGGGACAGGGAATCAGCCCCAGCATTTT. It translates as CASSLYGKGTGNQPQHF.